The 26 T cell receptor beta chains reported below all come from one sample, sequenced in a study of shared clonotypes between healthy human individuals. Some clones are missing from TCRdb's copy, which holds only in-frame ones; the method was immunoSEQ multiplex PCR. The sample contains hundreds of thousands of clones, approximately 80% of which appear only once. The sample comprised PBMCs. The receptors shown here come from a woman between 35 and 50 years old in good health. Some clones in this sample may be carry-over from other donors' samples.

The V and J genes are TRBV19 and TRBJ2-5; D is possibly TRBD1 (6 bases). V dropped 5 bases and J dropped 7 bases, with 17 bases sitting between them. The CDR3 spans 14 residues. The germline V gene encodes CDR1 LNHDA and CDR2 SQIVND (reference sequence). Here the CDR3 reads CASSLQGMMGTQYF. DNA for the CDR3: TGTGCCAGTAGTCTACAGGGTATGATGGGGACCCAGTACTTC.

The chain carries TRBV19 and TRBJ2-1; D call uncertain. The CDR3 spans 13 residues. With 1 base removed from V and 6 bases from J, the gap between germline ends came to 7 bases. Germline V CDR1 and CDR2: LNHDA, SQIVND (reference sequence). Here the CDR3 reads CASSIVVGNEQFF. Written as DNA, the CDR3 is TGTGCCAGTAGTATAGTGGTCGGCAATGAGCAGTTCTTC.

This clone appeared a single time. The chain links TRBV5-4 to TRBJ2-1; D gene unclear. The germline V and J ends were trimmed by 3 bases and 6 bases, with 16 bases remaining between them. Looked up from germline, CDR1 is SGHNT and CDR2 is YYREEE (reference sequence). The CDR3 contains 15 residues. The CDR3 nucleotides are TGTGCCAGCAGCTATGGTGGCGTAAGAGGCAATGAGCAGTTCTTC. It is translated as CASSYGGVRGNEQFF.

For this clone: A far larger clone is off by one base, so a read error is likely. J is TRBJ1-6 and V is TRBV29-1; TRBD1 matches 7 bases. Germline lookup yields CDR1 SQVTM and CDR2 ANQGSEA. This CDR3 region has 13 residues. CDR3 region: CGVRRDREAPLHF. The CDR3 region has the DNA TGCGGCGTCAGACGCGACAGGGAGGCCCCCCTCCACTTT.

This chain links TRBV6-1 with TRBJ2-1; 10 bases map to TRBD2. There are 14 residues in the CDR3. Per germline, CDR1 MNHNS and CDR2 SASEGT. The V and J ends lost 5 bases and 7 bases, in that order; junction bases with no gene match: 5. The CDR3 nucleotides read TGTGCCAGCAGTTCTAGCGGGAGTTCAAATGAGCAGTTCTTC. It is translated as CASSSSGSSNEQFF.

The V and J genes are TRBV6-6 and TRBJ1-4, with unresolved D. Germline assignment: CDR1 MNHNY and CDR2 SVGAGI (reference sequence). CDR3 length: 12 residues. V lost 6 bases and J 8 bases, leaving 10 bases between the germline ends. The CDR3 region has the DNA TGTGCCAGCAGCTCATACTCGGAAAAACTGTTTTTT. Translation: CASSSYSEKLFF.

This clone occurred a few times. A far larger clone is a single base away, which makes a read error likely. Other DNA variants within this sample encode the same CDR3. The rearrangement joins TRBV5-1 to TRBJ1-2, with D unclear. The CDR3 runs to 12 residues. Germline-derived CDR1 and CDR2 are SGHRS and YFSETQ. Between the trimmed V and J ends, which lost 4 bases and 0 bases, there was a span of 4 bases. The CDR3 loop is CASSLANYGYTF. CDR3 sequence (DNA): TGCGCCAGCAGCCTGGCTAACTATGGCTACACCTTC.

This sequence joins TRBV18 and TRBJ2-2, with TRBD2 matching 10 bases. CDR3 size: 17 residues. The germline CDR1 and CDR2 sequences are KGHSH and LQKENI. V lost 0 bases to trimming and J lost 7 bases; unmatched junction nucleotides: 8. The CDR3 spells CASSPPGLAGVVGELFF. CDR3 nucleotide sequence: TGTGCCAGCTCACCACCGGGGCTAGCGGGAGTTGTCGGGGAGCTGTTTTTT.

This clone was recorded at least ten times. Other nucleotide sequences in the sample specify the same CDR3. The genes are TRBV10-3 and TRBJ2-7; TRBD1 matches 9 bases. The length of the CDR3 is 16 residues. Per germline, CDR1 ENHRY and CDR2 SYGVKD. Unmatched junction bases numbered 13, after V lost 8 bases and J lost 2 bases. CDR3 nucleotide sequence: TGTGCCATCGCAGGGGGGGACGGGACAGGGACCTACGAGCAGTACTTC. Amino acids: CAIAGGDGTGTYEQYF.

Remarks on this clone: This is likely an artifact of a read error, given a far larger clone one base away. The chain uses TRBV29-1 and TRBJ1-5, with 9 bases lining up with TRBD1. Germline V gene sequence: CDR1 SQVTM, CDR2 ANQGSEA. The CDR3 covers 13 residues. Losses at the gene ends were 7 bases for V and 5 bases for J; bases not matched to a gene: 6. CDR3 nucleotide sequence: TGCAGCGCTGCGGACAGGGGCGATCAGCCCCAGCATTTT. It is translated as CSAADRGDQPQHF. Full variable domain (rest looked up from reference TRBV29-1 and TRBJ1-5): SAVISQKPSRDICQRGTSLTIQCQVDSQVTMMFWYRQQPGQSLTLIATANQGSEATYESGFVIDKFPISRPNLTFSTLTVSNMSPEDSSIYLCSAADRGDQPQHFGDGTRLSIL.

This clone was counted at least ten times. CDR3 DNA sequence: TGTGCCAGCAGTTTAGGTGGCGGTGGTTCACCCCTCCACTTT. Amino acid sequence: CASSLGGGGSPLHF. The chain combines TRBV28 with TRBJ1-6; D uncertain. Germline lookup yields CDR1 MDHEN and CDR2 SYDVKM. CDR3 length equals 14 residues. Trimming cost V 2 bases and J 9 bases, with 11 bases left between them.

As to this clone: A read error likely explains this, since a far larger clone differs by one base. In the same sample, other DNA sequences code for this CDR3. The V call is TRBV10-2, the J call TRBJ1-3, with no clear D. The CDR3 spans 17 residues. With 6 bases removed from V and 0 bases from J, the gap between germline ends came to 18 bases. Germline CDR1 is WSHSY and CDR2 is SAAADI. This CDR3 reads CASSPAAPRNSGNTIYF. Here the CDR3 DNA reads TGCGCCAGCAGCCCCGCTGCCCCGAGAAACTCTGGAAACACCATATATTTT.

This clone was seen a few times. The chain employs TRBV10-2 and TRBJ2-1, with 7 bases fitting TRBD1. The CDR3 sequence is 15 residues long. Germline assignment: CDR1 WSHSY and CDR2 SAAADI. V was clipped by 1 base and J by 7 bases; unmatched bases: 7. CDR3 protein: CASSEYDRAQNEQFF. The CDR3 DNA reads as TGCGCCAGCAGTGAGTATGACAGGGCCCAAAATGAGCAGTTCTTC.

This sequence joins TRBV9 and TRBJ1-4; TRBD1 aligns across 7 bases. CDR3 size: 14 residues. Looked up from germline, CDR1 is SGDLS and CDR2 is YYNGEE. The trim removed 4 bases at V and 4 bases at J, leaving 4 bases unmatched. CDR3 protein: CASSKGQLNEKLFF. For the CDR3, the DNA is TGTGCCAGCAGCAAGGGACAGCTTAATGAAAAACTGTTTTTT. The variable domain in full, completed from reference TRBV9 and TRBJ1-4, reads DSGVTQTPKHLITATGQRVTLRCSPRSGDLSVYWYQQSLDQGLQFLIQYYNGEERAKGNILERFSAQQFPDLHSELNLSSLELGDSALYFCASSKGQLNEKLFFGSGTQLSVL.

As regards this clone: A read error is possible here, since a much larger clone lies one base away. The rearrangement uses TRBV5-4 and TRBJ1-1; TRBD1 is a possible D gene (6 bases). The V end was cut by 4 bases, the J end by 5 bases, with 15 bases between. CDR3 size: 14 residues. Germline assignment: CDR1 SGHNT and CDR2 YYREEE (reference sequence). The CDR3: CASSDTGLYTEAFF. CDR3 sequence (DNA): TGTGCCAGCAGCGATACAGGGTTGTATACTGAAGCTTTCTTT.

This chain links TRBV7-8 with TRBJ1-2; TRBD1 is a possible D gene (6 bases). Germline V gives CDR1 SGHVS, CDR2 FQNEAQ. V was cut by 4 bases and J by 4 bases, with 16 bases left in between. The CDR3 is made up of 15 amino acids. Here the CDR3 reads CASSYYEDRSYGYTF. DNA for the CDR3: TGTGCCAGCAGCTACTACGAGGACAGATCCTATGGCTACACCTTC. Full variable domain (missing parts from reference TRBV7-8 and TRBJ1-2): GAGVSQSPRYKVAKRGQDVALRCDPISGHVSLFWYQQALGQGPEFLTYFQNEAQLDKSGLPSDRFFAERPEGSVSTLKIQRTQQEDSAVYLCASSYYEDRSYGYTFGSGTRLTVV.

This rearrangement joins TRBV30 to TRBJ2-7, with no clear D. Germline V CDR1 and CDR2: GTSNPN, SVGIG (reference sequence). CDR3 length equals 14 residues. Trimming removed 3 bases at V and 5 bases at J, with 17 bases between. CDR3 protein: CAWRPRLVFHEQYF. Here the CDR3 DNA reads TGTGCCTGGAGACCCAGACTGGTTTTCCACGAGCAGTACTTC.

The chain carries TRBV6-1 and TRBJ2-3; D assignment may be TRBD1 or TRBD2 (5 bases each). The CDR3 loop spans 15 amino acids. The germline V and J ends were trimmed by 6 bases and 2 bases, with 15 bases remaining between them. CDR1 and CDR2 (germline): MNHNS, SASEGT. The CDR3 loop is CASSRDGISTDTQYF. In nucleotides, the CDR3 is TGTGCCAGCAGCCGGGACGGGATATCCACAGATACGCAGTATTTT.

The chain is built from TRBV29-1 and TRBJ2-3, with TRBD2 identical over 13 bases. The CDR3 consists of 14 residues. Germline V gene sequence: CDR1 SQVTM, CDR2 ANQGSEA. In DNA, the CDR3 is TGCAGTAAACCCCGGACTAGCGGGAGTCAGGACAAGTATTTT. Amino acid sequence: CSKPRTSGSQDKYF.

This clone was recorded a few times. The V and J genes are TRBV15 and TRBJ2-2, with unresolved D. With 4 bases removed from V and 3 bases from J, the gap between germline ends came to 3 bases. Germline loops: CDR1 LNHNV, CDR2 YYDKDF (reference sequence). The length of the CDR3 is 12 residues. The CDR3: CATSIYTGELFF. The CDR3 DNA sequence: TGTGCCACCAGCATATACACCGGGGAGCTGTTTTTT.

The chain joins TRBV2 to TRBJ1-5, with unresolved D. With 7 bases removed from V and 4 bases from J, the gap between germline ends came to 11 bases. Germline V CDR1 and CDR2: SNHLY, FYNNEI. CDR3 length equals 13 residues. In DNA, the CDR3 is TGTGCCAGCACGGGCCAATGGAATCAGCCCCAGCATTTT. Translated: CASTGQWNQPQHF.

This chain connects TRBV4-2 to TRBJ2-5, with 9 bases matching TRBD2. V was pared by 3 bases and J by 3 bases, with 8 bases of the junction left unmatched. This CDR3 is built from 16 residues. Per the germline V gene, CDR1 is LGHNA and CDR2 is YNFKEQ. The CDR3 region is CASSQRGGLAEETQYF. For the CDR3, the DNA is TGTGCCAGCAGCCAGCGGGGGGGGCTAGCGGAAGAGACCCAGTACTTC.

Here the CDR3 DNA reads TGTGCCAGCAGCAGGGAACGACGGGGCGAGCAGTACTTC. It yields the protein CASSRERRGEQYF. The J gene is TRBJ2-7, the V gene TRBV7-8, with D possibly being TRBD2 (5 bases). CDR1 SGHVS and CDR2 FQNEAQ come from the germline V gene. V lost 5 bases and J 6 bases, leaving 14 bases between the germline ends. This CDR3 region has 13 residues.

The chain has TRBV11-2 and TRBJ1-5; a possible D gene is TRBD1 (6 bases). Germline loops: CDR1 SGHAT, CDR2 FQNNGV. This CDR3 spans 16 amino acids. V lost 6 bases and J lost 4, with 19 bases in between. For the CDR3, the DNA is TGTGCCAGCAGTCCCCCCAACAGGGATGATAATCAGCCCCAGCATTTT. Its protein product is CASSPPNRDDNQPQHF. Drawing the rest from reference TRBV11-2 and TRBJ1-5, the complete variable domain is EAGVAQSPRYKIIEKRQSVAFWCNPISGHATLYWYQQILGQGPKLLIQFQNNGVVDDSQLPKDRFSAERLKGVDSTLKIQPAKLEDSAVYLCASSPPNRDDNQPQHFGDGTRLSIL.

The V and J genes are TRBV6-1 and TRBJ2-3; the D is unclear. V shed 2 bases and J shed 1 base, with 10 bases lying between them. Germline CDR1 MNHNS, CDR2 SASEGT. The CDR3 covers 15 residues. The CDR3 region is CASSEQAMGTDTQYF. Here the CDR3 DNA reads TGTGCCAGCAGTGAACAAGCCATGGGCACAGATACGCAGTATTTT.

This chain uses TRBV28 with TRBJ1-1; D not resolved. Germline values: CDR1 MDHEN, CDR2 SYDVKM. CDR3 length: 13 residues. V was cut by 5 bases and J by 5 bases, with 12 bases left in between. The CDR3: CASSDRMGTEAFF. Here the CDR3 DNA reads TGTGCCAGCAGTGACCGTATGGGGACTGAAGCTTTCTTT.